The 22 T cell receptor beta chains presented below share a single source sample, sequenced in a study of early T cells in non-severe SARS-CoV-2 infection. MiXCR, run by TCRdb on the 5' RACE reads, gives a single entry per CDR3 protein. Here the sample spans roughly 49,000 distinct CDR3 sequences, around 4.6% being singletons. Sample: whole blood. The receptors come from an adult who was a healthcare worker with PCR-confirmed SARS-CoV-2 infection or an uninfected control (not recorded which).

The gene calls are TRBV20-1 and TRBJ1-1; D remains ambiguous. CDR1 DFQATT and CDR2 SNEGSKA come from the germline V gene (reference sequence). Trimming took off 0 bases at V and 3 bases at J, with 17 bases between the two ends. The CDR3 length is 16 residues. This chain's CDR3 is CSARERSTGGYTEAFF. Written as DNA, the CDR3 is TGCAGTGCTAGAGAGAGATCGACTGGCGGGTACACTGAAGCTTTCTTT.

Of note for this clonotype: One end of the junction varies from germline; a read error may be responsible. The V and J genes are TRBV7-8 and TRBJ2-2; 8 bases match TRBD2. The V gene's germline CDR1 is SGHVS and CDR2 FQNEAQ. The CDR3 is 18 amino acids. CDR3 DNA: TGTGCCAGCAGCTTAGCGTCGAGGGTAGCGGGGAACACTGGGGAGCTGTTTTTT. Residues: CASSLASRVAGNTGELFF.

V is TRBV20-1 and J is TRBJ1-4, with D possibly TRBD1 on 6 matching bases. Germline CDR1 DFQATT, CDR2 SNEGSKA (reference sequence). V dropped 3 bases and J dropped 5 bases, with 10 bases sitting between them. The CDR3 covers 13 residues. Here the CDR3 reads CSASRTENEKLFF. Here the CDR3 DNA reads TGCAGTGCTAGCCGGACAGAGAATGAAAAACTGTTTTTT.

The V call is TRBV20-1, the J call TRBJ2-3; TRBD2 might be the D (5 bases). The germline V gene has CDR1 DFQATT and CDR2 SNEGSKA (reference sequence). Trimming removed 0 bases at V and 3 bases at J, with 10 bases between. The CDR3 runs to 14 residues. CDR3 nucleotides: TGCAGTGCTAGAGAACCCAGCGGTACAGATACGCAGTATTTT. Amino acids: CSAREPSGTDTQYF.

This clonotype was observed many times. The chain joins TRBV24-1 to TRBJ2-1; possible D gene TRBD1, 5 bases. This CDR3 contains 15 residues. The germline CDR1 and CDR2 sequences are KGHDR and SFDVKD. Trimming pared 2 bases from V and 8 bases from J, leaving 15 bases between. The CDR3 DNA follows: TGTGCCACCAGTGATTCAGCAGGGCCAAATGATGAGCAGTTCTTC. Translating it yields CATSDSAGPNDEQFF.

This clonotype was counted ten times or more. The gene calls are TRBV20-1 and TRBJ2-1, with no clear D. This CDR3 is 13 amino acids long. The germline gives CDR1 DFQATT, CDR2 SNEGSKA (reference sequence). The CDR3 nucleotides read TGCGGCGGTAACCGGGCCGGAAGGCATGAGCAGTTCTTC. Encoded protein: CGGNRAGRHEQFF.

This clonotype was seen many times. The rearrangement links TRBV24-1 to TRBJ2-3; D is unresolved. Per germline, CDR1 KGHDR and CDR2 SFDVKD. This CDR3 has 13 residues. V was cut by 9 bases and J by 1 base, with 10 bases left in between. The CDR3 sequence is CATGVSGTDTQYF. The CDR3 region has the DNA TGTGCCACCGGGGTGTCAGGCACAGATACGCAGTATTTT.

There are many counts of this clonotype. The chain recombines TRBV14 with TRBJ2-1; a possible D gene is TRBD2 (5 bases). The CDR3 has 13 residues. The germline CDR1 and CDR2 sequences are SGHDN and FVKESK. V lost 4 bases, J lost 3 bases, and 7 bases lay in between. This CDR3 is CASSPRDYNEQFF. DNA of the CDR3: TGTGCCAGCAGCCCCCGGGACTACAATGAGCAGTTCTTC.

This clonotype turned up a few times. The chain recombines TRBV12-3 or TRBV12-4 with TRBJ2-3, with D uncertain. The CDR3 is made up of 11 amino acids. V was cut by 3 bases and J by 6 bases, with 4 bases left in between. In DNA form, the CDR3 reads TGTGCCAGCAGTTTTCTTGATACGCAGTATTTT. This sequence encodes CASSFLDTQYF.

This clonotype was observed a few times. This chain connects TRBV7-2 to TRBJ2-1, with 13 bases lining up with TRBD2. Germline V CDR1 and CDR2: SGHTA, FQGNSA. There are 20 residues in the CDR3. The V segment lost 3 bases and the J segment 0 bases; nucleotides outside the gene matches: 11. CDR3 sequence reads: CASSFPGTSGTFSSYNEQFF. For the CDR3, the DNA is TGTGCCAGCAGCTTCCCCGGGACTAGCGGGACATTCAGCTCCTACAATGAGCAGTTCTTC.

As concerns this clonotype: Given a much more abundant clone one base away, this may be a read error. The chain carries TRBV6-4 and TRBJ1-5; no definite D call. With 2 bases removed from V and 3 bases from J, the gap between germline ends came to 11 bases. The CDR3 contains 15 residues. Germline CDR1 reads MRHNA; CDR2 reads SNTAGT. The CDR3 nucleotides read TGTGCCAGCAGTGACCCGAACAGCCACAATCAGCCCCAGCATTTT. It yields the protein CASSDPNSHNQPQHF.

This clonotype was counted ten times or more. The chain combines TRBV20-1 with TRBJ2-1; 9 bases map to TRBD2. Losses at the gene ends were 2 bases for V and 4 bases for J; bases not matched to a gene: 9. CDR3 length equals 16 residues. CDR1 and CDR2 from the germline V gene are DFQATT and SNEGSKA (reference sequence). CDR3 DNA: TGCAGTGCTAGATCGAGATCGGGACTAGCTTACAATGAGCAGTTCTTC. Translation: CSARSRSGLAYNEQFF.

This clonotype has a count of ten or more. The genes are TRBV7-3 and TRBJ2-3; D not resolved. The ends were cut back, 5 bases at V and 2 bases at J, with 5 bases in the middle. CDR3 length equals 12 residues. Germline V gene lookup returns CDR1 SGHTA and CDR2 FQGTGA. This CDR3 reads CASSLDTDTQYF. The CDR3 bases are TGTGCCAGCAGCCTCGACACAGATACGCAGTATTTT.

In its sample, this clonotype was seen many times. This chain joins TRBV19 and TRBJ2-1, with 7 positions matching TRBD2. V trimming: 2 bases; J trimming: 6 bases; junction bases outside the gene matches: 4. The CDR3 is made up of 14 amino acids. Germline-derived CDR1 and CDR2 are LNHDA and SQIVND (reference sequence). DNA of the CDR3: TGTGCCAGTAGTATACCGGGACTATCCAATGAGCAGTTCTTC. Its translation: CASSIPGLSNEQFF.

This clonotype was picked up a small number of times. The chain carries TRBV6-5 and TRBJ2-5; D possibly corresponds to TRBD1 (6 bases). CDR1 is MNHEY and CDR2 is SVGAGI in the germline V gene. Trimming removed 4 bases at V and 0 bases at J, with 12 bases between. The CDR3 runs to 15 residues. The CDR3 loop is CASSLQQGHQETQYF. The CDR3 DNA sequence: TGTGCCAGCAGTTTACAACAGGGTCACCAAGAGACCCAGTACTTC.

This sequence joins TRBV12-3 or TRBV12-4 and TRBJ2-7, with D possibly TRBD1 on 5 matching bases. Trimming left V 0 bases short and J 5 bases short, with 11 bases between. The CDR3 totals 14 residues. The CDR3, as DNA: TGTGCCAGCAGTTTAGCGCCAGGGATTAACGAGCAGTACTTC. Translation gives CASSLAPGINEQYF.

This clonotype turned up a few times. This chain joins TRBV3-1 and TRBJ1-1, with a weak D call TRBD1 (6 bases). Trimming cost V 4 bases and J 1 base, with 10 bases left between them. From germline, CDR1 is LGHDT and CDR2 YNNKEL (reference sequence). The CDR3 is made up of 14 amino acids. CDR3 bases: TGTGCCAGCAGCCCGGGACACGCGAACACTGAAGCTTTCTTT. Its translation is CASSPGHANTEAFF.

The chain combines TRBV6-2 or TRBV6-3 with TRBJ2-6; D remains unclear. CDR3 size: 18 residues. The germline V and J ends were trimmed by 0 bases and 0 bases, with 12 bases remaining between them. From germline, CDR1 is MNHEY and CDR2 SVGEGT. As DNA, the CDR3 is TGTGCCAGCAGTTACTCCCCAGGATCAAGCTCTGGGGCCAACGTCCTGACTTTC. It yields the protein CASSYSPGSSSGANVLTF.

In its sample, this clonotype was seen a few times. The V gene is TRBV7-3, the J gene TRBJ2-1; TRBD2 is a possible D gene (6 bases). The CDR3 has 15 residues. V was trimmed by 1 base and J by 6 bases, leaving 13 bases between them. Germline assignment: CDR1 SGHTA and CDR2 FQGTGA. CDR3 in DNA: TGTGCCAGCAGCTTAAATTCGGCGGGGCTCAATGAGCAGTTCTTC. This gives the protein CASSLNSAGLNEQFF.

Many counts were recorded for this clonotype. The chain joins TRBV7-2 to TRBJ2-5; no clear D gene. The germline V gene has CDR1 SGHTA and CDR2 FQGNSA. CDR3 length equals 14 residues. The ends were cut back, 5 bases at V and 1 base at J, with 11 bases in the middle. The CDR3 DNA follows: TGTGCCAGCAGCGCACTTTCTAGCCAAGAGACCCAGTACTTC. This translates into CASSALSSQETQYF.

This clonotype was seen a handful of times. The chain uses TRBV3-1 and TRBJ1-1, with D hard to call. The germline V gene encodes CDR1 LGHDT and CDR2 YNNKEL (reference sequence). Deletions cut 3 bases from V and 1 base from J, with 3 bases between. The CDR3 runs 12 residues. CDR3 DNA sequence: TGTGCCAGCAGCCAGTGGAACACTGAAGCTTTCTTT. Translating gives CASSQWNTEAFF. Supplemented by reference TRBV3-1 and TRBJ1-1, the full variable domain reads DTAVSQTPKYLVTQMGNDKSIKCEQNLGHDTMYWYKQDSKKFLKIMFSYNNKELIINETVPNRFSPKSPDKAHLNLHINSLELGDSAVYFCASSQWNTEAFFGQGTRLTVV.

This clonotype was observed many times. V gene TRBV2 combines with J gene TRBJ1-6; TRBD1 aligns across 8 bases. The germline V gene has CDR1 SNHLY and CDR2 FYNNEI. The CDR3 consists of 14 residues. V shed 7 bases and J 10 bases; nucleotides not matched to a gene: 9. Here the CDR3 DNA reads TGTGCCAGCACCTGGACAGGGTCGGGGTCACCCCTCCACTTT. It is translated as CASTWTGSGSPLHF. The full variable domain, its missing parts supplied by reference TRBV2 and TRBJ1-6, is EPEVTQTPSHQVTQMGQEVILRCVPISNHLYFYWYRQILGQKVEFLVSFYNNEISEKSEIFDDQFSVERPDGSNFTLKIRSTKLEDSAMYFCASTWTGSGSPLHFGNGTRLTVT.